This T cell receptor (beta chain) was sequenced in a study of cytomegalovirus exposure and HLA in healthy donors. Study observations and caveats: As was reported, the classifier diagnosed cytomegalovirus status with high specificity and sensitivity. Excluded: some indistinguishable V segments such as TRBV6-2 and TRBV6-3. A few chains tied to CMV proved CMV antigen-specific in vitro. Later examination showed HLA-associated TCR beta chains had greater clonal expansion than equally common others.

In germline, CDR1 is SGHNT, CDR2 YYREEE (reference sequence). Unmatched junction bases numbered 7, after V lost 4 bases and J lost 6 bases. There are 14 residues in the CDR3. PCR employed 60 Vbeta and 13 Jbeta primers. Generated by immunoSEQ multiplex PCR, the TCRdb table keeps only in-frame clones and is missing some. This repertoire shows about 160,000 clones, about 72% found once; its top ten account for over 1.1%. Note on this clone: Its antigen is not identified.

The sequencing input was PBMCs. This TCR derives from a man in his fifties or sixties in good health and CMV-seronegative. The chain joins TRBV5-4 to TRBJ2-3, with 8 nucleotides matching TRBD2. In DNA, the CDR3 is TGTGCCAGCAGCGCCGGGACTAGATTTGATACGCAGTATTTT. Protein product: CASSAGTRFDTQYF.